This T cell receptor beta chain was sequenced in a study of T cell changes during pregnancy in multiple sclerosis. The assay was immunoSEQ multiplex PCR, and TCRdb's table has in-frame clones only and misses some. The sample comprises some 73,000 clones, approximately 92% of which are singletons, and about 2.8% rests with the top ten. The CDR3 is made up of 15 amino acids. From germline, CDR1 is MNHEY and CDR2 SMNVEV (reference sequence). The V and J ends lost 5 bases and 5 bases respectively, with 16 bases between them. The starting material was peripheral blood, obtained in the third trimester of pregnancy. This TCR was recovered from a female donor in good health, enrolled as a control in a pregnancy study. V usage is TRBV27 and J usage is TRBJ1-5; TRBD1 might be the D (5 bases). CDR3 protein: CASSPLPRGYQPQHF. CDR3 DNA sequence: TGTGCCAGCAGTCCCCTCCCACGGGGGTATCAGCCCCAGCATTTT.